This passage covers 28 T cell receptor beta chains from one sample sequenced in a study of T cell changes during pregnancy in multiple sclerosis. Using immunoSEQ multiplex PCR, the repertoire was profiled, and TCRdb retains in-frame clones only, with some absent. This sample has 55,000 to 95,000 clones; around 90% occur once, and the top ten carry 2.1%. Material: peripheral blood, obtained in the second trimester of pregnancy. Every receptor here comes from a female donor in good health, enrolled as a control in a pregnancy study.

The chain has TRBV6-1 and TRBJ2-7, with 12 bases fitting TRBD2. This CDR3 is built from 15 residues. CDR1 MNHNS and CDR2 SASEGT come from the germline V gene. With V trimmed by 6 bases and J by 6 bases, 9 bases remained unmatched. This CDR3 is CASRNRLAGVLEQYF. Here the CDR3 DNA reads TGTGCCAGCAGGAACAGACTAGCGGGGGTCCTCGAGCAGTACTTC.

This chain uses TRBV10-3 with TRBJ1-2; TRBD1 is a possible D gene (5 bases). The CDR3 runs 15 residues. Germline lookup yields CDR1 ENHRY and CDR2 SYGVKD. V shed 2 bases and J shed 3 bases, with 13 bases lying between them. The DNA of the CDR3 is TGTGCCATCAGTGAGATGGGGGAGGGGTACTATGGCTACACCTTC. Translation gives CAISEMGEGYYGYTF.

This chain joins TRBV4-3 and TRBJ2-6; TRBD2 is a possible D gene (6 bases). Trimming stripped 0 bases from V and 2 bases from J, with 8 bases between. Germline V gene sequence: CDR1 LGHNA, CDR2 YSLEER. The CDR3 extends over 16 amino acids. The CDR3 sequence: CASSQDPGAGANVLTF. CDR3 in DNA: TGCGCCAGCAGCCAAGATCCGGGGGCTGGGGCCAACGTCCTGACTTTC.

The rearrangement joins TRBV7-3 to TRBJ2-5; TRBD2 matches at 7 bases. Germline V lookup: CDR1 SGHTA, CDR2 FQGTGA. J was trimmed by 5 bases and V by 2 bases; bases with no gene match: 5. This CDR3 has 14 amino acids. The CDR3 coding sequence is TGTGCCAGCAGCTTATCCGGGGGGTGGGAGACCCAGTACTTC. It codes for CASSLSGGWETQYF.

The gene calls are TRBV7-9 and TRBJ2-7; 11 bases are a match to TRBD1. CDR1 is SEHNR, CDR2 FQNEAQ, per germline (reference sequence). The CDR3 totals 15 residues. J gave up 4 bases and V 4 bases, and 6 bases lay outside the gene matches. CDR3 sequence reads: CASSSRTGGGYEQYF. DNA for the CDR3: TGTGCCAGCAGCTCCCGGACAGGGGGCGGGTACGAGCAGTACTTC.

This clone was counted a few times. This chain connects TRBV19 to TRBJ1-4; TRBD1 matches 7 bases. The CDR3 runs 14 residues. Germline assignment: CDR1 LNHDA and CDR2 SQIVND (reference sequence). J was trimmed by 8 bases and V by 5 bases; bases with no gene match: 8. The CDR3 sequence: CASSSPGQSEKLFF. The CDR3 DNA follows: TGTGCCAGTAGTTCGCCGGGACAGTCGGAAAAACTGTTTTTT.

The V call is TRBV6-6, the J call TRBJ1-4; 8 bases align to TRBD1. Unmatched junction bases numbered 2, after V lost 2 bases and J lost 3 bases. Germline CDR1 MNHNY, CDR2 SVGAGI (reference sequence). CDR3 length: 15 residues. The CDR3 here is CASSYTGGANEKLFF. DNA for the CDR3: TGTGCCAGCAGTTACACAGGGGGAGCTAATGAAAAACTGTTTTTT.

The chain combines TRBV13 with TRBJ2-7; D is unresolved. CDR1 and CDR2 (germline): PRHDT, FYEKMQ (reference sequence). V dropped 5 bases and J dropped 2 bases, with 13 bases sitting between them. The CDR3 contains 14 residues. In DNA, the CDR3 is TGTGCCAGCAGCCCTAATCGGGTTACCTACGAGCAGTACTTC. This sequence encodes CASSPNRVTYEQYF.

This clone was detected once. The gene calls are TRBV7-9 and TRBJ1-3; TRBD1 matches 8 bases. The V segment lost 5 bases and the J segment 9 bases; nucleotides outside the gene matches: 3. From germline, CDR1 is SEHNR and CDR2 FQNEAQ (reference sequence). The CDR3 totals 12 residues. The CDR3: CASSGTGGTIYF. DNA for the CDR3: TGTGCCAGCAGCGGGACAGGCGGCACCATATATTTT.

V usage is TRBV19 and J usage is TRBJ2-4; D gene uncertain. The CDR3 runs 15 residues. Trimming left V 3 bases short and J 4 bases short, with 13 bases between. CDR1 and CDR2 (germline): LNHDA, SQIVND (reference sequence). The CDR3 region is CASSMWASKKNIQYF. CDR3 DNA sequence: TGTGCCAGTAGTATGTGGGCCAGTAAGAAAAACATTCAGTACTTC.

The rearrangement joins TRBV2 to TRBJ2-2; TRBD2 matches 8 bases. V trimming: 6 bases; J trimming: 5 bases; junction bases outside the gene matches: 8. The CDR3 covers 15 residues. CDR1 and CDR2 from the germline V gene are SNHLY and FYNNEI. In nucleotides, the CDR3 is TGTGCCAGCAGGTTCGGGGGGGCTGGGACCGGGGAGCTGTTTTTT. Translated, it gives CASRFGGAGTGELFF.

The chain recombines TRBV18 with TRBJ2-7, with 7 bases that match TRBD1. Germline CDR1 is KGHSH and CDR2 is LQKENI. V trimming: 3 bases; J trimming: 3 bases; junction bases outside the gene matches: 5. This CDR3 has 14 amino acids. The CDR3 loop is CASSPSDRSYEQYF. The CDR3, as DNA: TGTGCCAGCTCACCTTCGGACAGGAGCTACGAGCAGTACTTC.

This CDR3 is CATSRGSGGRDIQYF. The CDR3 DNA is TGTGCCACCAGCAGAGGTTCAGGGGGCAGGGACATTCAGTACTTC. This chain connects TRBV15 to TRBJ2-4, with 8 bases that match TRBD1. The CDR3 spans 15 residues. In germline, CDR1 is LNHNV, CDR2 YYDKDF (reference sequence). The junction had 7 bases not matched to a gene; V was cut back by 1 base and J by 8 bases.

The chain employs TRBV7-8 and TRBJ1-1, with 11 bases aligning to TRBD1. J lost 4 bases, V lost 3 bases, and 7 bases had no gene match. The germline V gene encodes CDR1 SGHVS and CDR2 FQNEAQ. The CDR3 runs 16 residues. The CDR3: CASSLVPGQGGTEAFF. CDR3 DNA: TGTGCCAGCAGCTTGGTACCGGGACAGGGGGGCACTGAAGCTTTCTTT.

The rearrangement links TRBV10-3 to TRBJ1-4, with D maybe TRBD1 (5 bases). There are 14 residues in the CDR3. Germline V gene data show CDR1 as ENHRY and CDR2 as SYGVKD. Trimming stripped 8 bases from V and 8 bases from J, with 18 bases between. CDR3 loop: CAIGVERGSEKLFF. The CDR3 DNA reads as TGTGCCATCGGCGTTGAGCGGGGGTCCGAAAAACTGTTTTTT.

As for this clone: Sequence at one end of the junction differs from germline and may be a read error. This sample also contains other DNA sequences that code for the same CDR3. V and J are TRBV5-1 and TRBJ1-5; D remains ambiguous. The CDR3 consists of 14 residues. Germline V gene sequence: CDR1 SGHRS, CDR2 YFSETQ. CDR3 sequence (DNA): TGCGCCAGCAGCTTGGAGGGAGGAGATCAGCCCCAACATTTT. Protein product: CASSLEGGDQPQHF.

V and J are TRBV19 and TRBJ2-7; TRBD1 agrees at 9 bases. The CDR3 consists of 13 residues. Germline-derived CDR1 and CDR2 are LNHDA and SQIVND (reference sequence). V lost 6 bases, J lost 0 bases, and 0 bases stayed unmatched. In DNA, the CDR3 is TGTGCCAGTAGGGACAGGGGCTCCTACGAGCAGTACTTC. It specifies CASRDRGSYEQYF.

This clone was counted between two and nine times. Other DNA sequences from this sample encode an identical CDR3 as well. The chain joins TRBV14 to TRBJ1-2; 9 nucleotides line up with TRBD1. The germline gives CDR1 SGHDN, CDR2 FVKESK. V was clipped by 2 bases and J by 6 bases; unmatched bases: 7. This CDR3 has 15 residues. The CDR3 here is CASSQLDRGSDGYTF. Here the CDR3 DNA reads TGTGCCAGCAGCCAATTAGACAGGGGGAGTGATGGCTACACCTTC.

The rearrangement uses TRBV15 and TRBJ2-5; no clear D gene. V lost 3 bases to trimming and J lost 2 bases, with 7 bases between them. CDR1 is LNHNV and CDR2 is YYDKDF in the germline V gene (reference sequence). The CDR3 consists of 13 residues. CDR3 loop: CATSSLTQETQYF. The CDR3 DNA reads TGTGCCACCAGCAGTCTGACTCAAGAGACCCAGTACTTC.

V is TRBV6-4 and J is TRBJ1-6, with 8 nucleotides matching TRBD1. The CDR3 is 15 amino acids. Per germline, CDR1 MRHNA and CDR2 SNTAGT. V gave up 5 bases and J gave up 7 bases; unmatched junction bases: 7. This chain's CDR3 is CASSTTGEGNSPLHF. CDR3 DNA sequence: TGTGCCAGCAGTACGACAGGGGAAGGAAATTCACCCCTCCACTTT.

This clone was recorded once. This rearrangement joins TRBV7-9 to TRBJ1-1, with 7 nucleotides matching TRBD1. This CDR3 is built from 13 residues. V lost 5 bases to trimming and J lost 0 bases; unmatched junction nucleotides: 0. Germline CDR1 SEHNR, CDR2 FQNEAQ (reference sequence). The CDR3 protein is CASSRGLNTEAFF. For the CDR3, the DNA is TGTGCCAGCAGCAGGGGGCTGAACACTGAAGCTTTCTTT.

J is TRBJ2-1 and V is TRBV4-1; TRBD2 matches at 9 bases. CDR3 length: 16 residues. Unmatched junction bases numbered 6, after V lost 3 bases and J lost 3 bases. The germline gives CDR1 MGHRA, CDR2 YSYEKL. The CDR3 loop reads CASSQGAGGIYNEQFF. The CDR3 DNA reads TGCGCCAGCAGCCAGGGCGCGGGGGGGATCTACAATGAGCAGTTCTTC.

This chain links TRBV5-3 with TRBJ1-5; 9 nucleotides align to TRBD1. TRBV5-3 is treated as an ORF (open reading frame) with a function not yet certain. The CDR3 runs to 15 residues. With 4 bases clipped from V and 6 bases from J, the junction kept 8 bases outside the gene matches. The CDR3 is CARSPSGTGTQPQHF. DNA of the CDR3: TGTGCCAGAAGCCCGTCGGGGACAGGGACTCAGCCCCAGCATTTT.

The chain uses TRBV7-2 and TRBJ1-5, with 8 bases fitting TRBD1. Germline V gene data show CDR1 as SGHTA and CDR2 as FQGNSA. The trim removed 5 bases at V and 4 bases at J, leaving 10 bases unmatched. This CDR3 spans 16 amino acids. For the CDR3, the DNA is TGTGCCAGCAGCCCGACAGGGACAGGCCTAAATCAGCCCCAGCATTTT. Translated: CASSPTGTGLNQPQHF.

The rearrangement uses TRBV10-3 and TRBJ2-4, with D unclear. Germline values: CDR1 ENHRY, CDR2 SYGVKD. This CDR3 comprises 12 residues. Trimming pared 5 bases from V and 6 bases from J, leaving 8 bases between. The CDR3 is CAISSDLNIQYF. CDR3 in DNA: TGTGCCATCAGTTCAGACTTAAACATTCAGTACTTC.

The chain recombines TRBV7-8 with TRBJ2-7; D perhaps matches TRBD1 (6 bases). Trimming removed 7 bases at V and 4 bases at J, with 17 bases between. The V gene's germline CDR1 is SGHVS and CDR2 FQNEAQ. The CDR3 has 14 residues. The CDR3, as DNA: TGTGCCAGCAACCGAGGGGGTCCGGGATACGAGCAGTACTTC. Translated: CASNRGGPGYEQYF.

This clone was detected once. The chain couples TRBV14 to TRBJ2-2, with no clear D. Trimming pared 4 bases from V and 3 bases from J, leaving 3 bases between. Germline values: CDR1 SGHDN, CDR2 FVKESK. The CDR3 is 12 amino acids. The CDR3 sequence is CASSLYTGELFF. The CDR3 coding sequence is TGTGCCAGCAGCCTATACACCGGGGAGCTGTTTTTT.

The genes are TRBV5-1 and TRBJ1-2, with TRBD1 as a possible D gene (5 bases). Germline values: CDR1 SGHRS, CDR2 YFSETQ. This CDR3 comprises 14 residues. Trimming left V 3 bases short and J 4 bases short, with 13 bases between. The CDR3 DNA sequence: TGCGCCAGCAGCTCCCAGGGTATTAGCTATGGCTACACCTTC. It specifies CASSSQGISYGYTF. Full variable domain (remainder filled in from reference TRBV5-1 and TRBJ1-2): KAGVTQTPRYLIKTRGQQVTLSCSPISGHRSVSWYQQTPGQGLQFLFEYFSETQRNKGNFPGRFSGRQFSNSRSEMNVSTLELGDSALYLCASSSQGISYGYTFGSGTRLTVV.